This T cell receptor (beta chain) derives from a study of T cell responses to AZD1222 COVID-19 vaccine. J lost 4 bases, V lost 6 bases, and 10 bases had no gene match. Germline assignment: CDR1 SGHRS and CDR2 YFSETQ. The CDR3 has 16 residues. Data came from immunoSEQ multiplex PCR; TCRdb stores just in-frame clones and leaves some out. Seen here are approximately 110,000 clones, roughly 89% observed once, and the top ten hold approximately 4.8%. Here the sequenced sample was peripheral blood, taken on day 0 of AZD1222 vaccination. This TCR was recovered from an adult in good health. The chain couples TRBV5-1 to TRBJ2-5; 12 bases are a match to TRBD2. CDR3 sequence: CASTNKPGLAGETQYF. The DNA for the CDR3 is TGCGCCAGCACCAATAAACCGGGACTAGCGGGAGAGACCCAGTACTTC.